This T cell receptor beta chain was documented in a study of blood T cell repertoires in COVID-19. Per the original data handling: For nucleated cells, counts were estimated from reference gene primer amplification. Produced via immunoSEQ multiplex PCR; TCRdb's table is partial and in-frame only. The DNA gave D and trimming, while V, J and clone size come from that table. The table lists some 240,000 clones, around 90% of them singletons. A Seattle source enrolled patients during active infection and followed them longitudinally. Germline V gene data show CDR1 as LGHNA and CDR2 as YSLEER. V lost 4 bases and J lost 11; bases outside the gene matches: 7. This CDR3 has 14 residues.

The V gene is TRBV4-3, the J gene TRBJ1-4, with TRBD1 matching over 10 bases. Input material: peripheral blood. The clonotype comes from a woman in her sixties or seventies with COVID-19, enrolled during active disease. DNA of the CDR3: TGCGCCAGCAGCCCCCGGGACAGGGGTGCGAAACTGTTTTTT. This sequence encodes CASSPRDRGAKLFF.